Listed below are T cell receptor beta chains from one sample, sequenced in a study of control samples from healthy donors and cancer patients. Libraries were prepared by immunoSEQ multiplex PCR; TCRdb keeps only in-frame clonotypes and omits some of them. The data contain 140,000 to 150,000 clones, 75% to 90% of them seen just once; the ten biggest clones take up around 4.6%. What was sequenced was blood. All receptors derive from a man aged 30-40 years in good health. CDR3s include the opening cysteine and the closing phenylalanine or tryptophan. Fields, in order: clone size, D gene, V gene, J gene, CDR3 DNA, CDR3 protein. A D gene is named only where the DNA matches it firmly. Clone size is stated in some rows and not others, as once, few, many or a class when expanded.

abundance: NA; d_gene: NA; v_gene: TRBV11-3; j_gene: TRBJ1-3; CDR3nt: TGTGTCAGCAGCTTGTCAGGGCATGGCAACACCATATATTTT; CDR3aa: CVSSLSGHGNTIYF
abundance: NA; d_gene: TRBD2; v_gene: TRBV7-9; j_gene: TRBJ2-5; CDR3nt: TGTGCCAGCAGCTTACAGCTAGCGGGGTCGGAGACCCAGTACTTC; CDR3aa: CASSLQLAGSETQYF
abundance: NA; d_gene: NA; v_gene: TRBV4-2; j_gene: TRBJ2-3; CDR3nt: TGTGCCAGCAGCCAAGCTCGAGGCCTGTCGGGCACAGATACGCAGTATTTT; CDR3aa: CASSQARGLSGTDTQYF
abundance: NA; d_gene: NA; v_gene: TRBV11-1; j_gene: TRBJ2-7; CDR3nt: TGTGCCAGCAGCCTTGATTCGCTGGGGGAGCAGTACTTC; CDR3aa: CASSLDSLGEQYF
abundance: NA; d_gene: NA; v_gene: TRBV18; j_gene: TRBJ2-3; CDR3nt: TGTGCCAGCTCCCTCAGCTCGGGCACAGATACGCAGTATTTT; CDR3aa: CASSLSSGTDTQYF
abundance: few; d_gene: NA; v_gene: TRBV6-1; j_gene: TRBJ1-5; CDR3nt: TGTGCCAGCAGTGAATCCGTGCTTGGATTGTTCGAACTTGAAAGCAATCAGCCCCAGCATTTT; CDR3aa: CASSESVLGLFELESNQPQHF
abundance: once; d_gene: NA; v_gene: TRBV5-4; j_gene: TRBJ1-1; CDR3nt: TGTGCCAGCAGCTTGGACCGCCTTGAAGCTTTCTTT; CDR3aa: CASSLDRLEAFF
abundance: once; d_gene: NA; v_gene: TRBV7-6; j_gene: TRBJ2-2; CDR3nt: TGTGCCAGCAGCGCAGCTAGAATAAACACCGGGGAGCTGTTTTTT; CDR3aa: CASSAARINTGELFF
abundance: NA; d_gene: NA; v_gene: TRBV5-1; j_gene: TRBJ2-3; CDR3nt: TGCGCCAGCAGCCGGAACTTAGATACGCAGTATTTT; CDR3aa: CASSRNLDTQYF
abundance: NA; d_gene: NA; v_gene: TRBV4-2; j_gene: TRBJ2-1; CDR3nt: TGTGCCAGCAGCCAAGGGGTTAGCTCCTACAATGAGCAGTTCTTC; CDR3aa: CASSQGVSSYNEQFF
abundance: NA; d_gene: TRBD2; v_gene: TRBV18; j_gene: TRBJ2-7; CDR3nt: TGTGCCAGCTCACAGGGACTAGCGGCCGTCTACGAGCAGTACTTC; CDR3aa: CASSQGLAAVYEQYF
abundance: NA; d_gene: NA; v_gene: TRBV24-1; j_gene: TRBJ2-2; CDR3nt: TGTGCCACCAGTGACTCTGGTGGGGGCGGGGAGCTGTTTTTT; CDR3aa: CATSDSGGGGELFF
abundance: NA; d_gene: TRBD1; v_gene: TRBV19; j_gene: TRBJ1-2; CDR3nt: TGTGCCAGTAGAAAACAAAAATCAGGGGGTACTAACTATGGCTACACCTTC; CDR3aa: CASRKQKSGGTNYGYTF
abundance: NA; d_gene: NA; v_gene: TRBV11-2; j_gene: TRBJ2-3; CDR3nt: TGTGCCAGCAGCTCGGGAACGAGCACAGATACGCAGTATTTT; CDR3aa: CASSSGTSTDTQYF
abundance: NA; d_gene: TRBD2; v_gene: TRBV7-3; j_gene: TRBJ2-3; CDR3nt: TGTGCCAGCAGCTTACCGGGGGGAGATACGCAGTATTTT; CDR3aa: CASSLPGGDTQYF
abundance: many; d_gene: TRBD1; v_gene: TRBV4-2; j_gene: TRBJ1-5; CDR3nt: TGTGCCAGCAGCCAAACCCGGGACAGGGGCGGAAGCAATCAGCCCCAGCATTTT; CDR3aa: CASSQTRDRGGSNQPQHF
abundance: NA; d_gene: NA; v_gene: TRBV4-1; j_gene: TRBJ2-1; CDR3nt: TGCGCCAGCAGCCAAGATAGCACTAGTGAGCAGTTCTTC; CDR3aa: CASSQDSTSEQFF
abundance: NA; d_gene: NA; v_gene: TRBV5-6; j_gene: TRBJ1-2; CDR3nt: TGTGCCAGCAGCTTGGGCTTGGGGGGATTAAACACTCTCTATGGCTACACCTTC; CDR3aa: CASSLGLGGLNTLYGYTF
abundance: NA; d_gene: TRBD2; v_gene: TRBV4-1; j_gene: TRBJ2-7; CDR3nt: TGCGCCAGCAGCCAAAGACTAGCGGGAGCCTACGAGCAGTACTTC; CDR3aa: CASSQRLAGAYEQYF
abundance: few; d_gene: TRBD2; v_gene: TRBV19; j_gene: TRBJ2-7; CDR3nt: TGTGCCAGTAGTATTAGCCAAGCGGGAACCTACGAGCAGTACTTC; CDR3aa: CASSISQAGTYEQYF
abundance: NA; d_gene: NA; v_gene: TRBV6-5; j_gene: TRBJ2-7; CDR3nt: TGTGCCAGCAGTTACCGGGGGGCCCACGAGCAGTACTTC; CDR3aa: CASSYRGAHEQYF
abundance: NA; d_gene: NA; v_gene: TRBV2; j_gene: TRBJ1-5; CDR3nt: TGTGCCAGCGGCAAGGAGAGGGATCAGCCCCAGCATTTT; CDR3aa: CASGKERDQPQHF
abundance: NA; d_gene: TRBD2; v_gene: TRBV19; j_gene: TRBJ2-5; CDR3nt: TGTGCCAGTAGTTCACGGACTAGCGTACAAGAGACCCAGTACTTC; CDR3aa: CASSSRTSVQETQYF
abundance: NA; d_gene: TRBD1; v_gene: TRBV3-1/TRBV3-2; j_gene: TRBJ1-1; CDR3nt: TGTGCCAGCAGCCCGAACAGGGGACTTAACAACACTGAAGCTTTCTTT; CDR3aa: CASSPNRGLNNTEAFF
abundance: few; d_gene: TRBD1; v_gene: TRBV7-8; j_gene: TRBJ1-5; CDR3nt: TGTGCCAGCAGCTTACTACAGGGGCCTAGTCAGCCCCAGCATTTT; CDR3aa: CASSLLQGPSQPQHF
abundance: NA; d_gene: NA; v_gene: TRBV7-2; j_gene: TRBJ2-3; CDR3nt: TGTGCCAGCAGCCCGGGGCCCCCCGCAGATACGCAGTATTTT; CDR3aa: CASSPGPPADTQYF
abundance: NA; d_gene: TRBD1; v_gene: TRBV27; j_gene: TRBJ2-1; CDR3nt: TGTGCCAGCAGTTGGGGGACAGGGTCACCCAATGAGCAGTTCTTC; CDR3aa: CASSWGTGSPNEQFF
abundance: few; d_gene: TRBD1; v_gene: TRBV12-3/TRBV12-4; j_gene: TRBJ2-7; CDR3nt: TGTGCCAGCAGTTTGGACAGGGGCCACGAGCAGTACTTC; CDR3aa: CASSLDRGHEQYF
abundance: NA; d_gene: NA; v_gene: TRBV6-5; j_gene: TRBJ1-5; CDR3nt: TGTGCCAGCCTCTTGGGAGTCAATCAGCCCCAGCATTTT; CDR3aa: CASLLGVNQPQHF
abundance: NA; d_gene: NA; v_gene: TRBV5-4; j_gene: TRBJ2-5; CDR3nt: TGTGCCAGCAGCTTGATCGGTTCCGTCGACCAGTACTTC; CDR3aa: CASSLIGSVDQYF
abundance: NA; d_gene: NA; v_gene: TRBV11-2; j_gene: TRBJ2-1; CDR3nt: TGTGCCAGCAGCTTAGATCTTAGCGGTCCGCGGTTCTTC; CDR3aa: CASSLDLSGPRFF
abundance: once; d_gene: NA; v_gene: TRBV28; j_gene: TRBJ2-7; CDR3nt: TGTGCCAGCAGCCCCGGGAGCCAGGGTAGATGGGAGCAGTACTTC; CDR3aa: CASSPGSQGRWEQYF
abundance: NA; d_gene: TRBD1; v_gene: TRBV2; j_gene: TRBJ2-7; CDR3nt: TGTGCCAGCACGATGGACAGGGTTTCCTACGAGCAGTACTTC; CDR3aa: CASTMDRVSYEQYF
abundance: NA; d_gene: NA; v_gene: TRBV9; j_gene: TRBJ2-1; CDR3nt: TGTGCCAGCAGCGTAGTAGCAACCCCGGGGGACAATGAGCAGTTCTTC; CDR3aa: CASSVVATPGDNEQFF
abundance: NA; d_gene: NA; v_gene: TRBV27; j_gene: TRBJ2-7; CDR3nt: TGTGCCAGCAGCCAAGGACAACCGGGAGTATACGAGCAGTACTTC; CDR3aa: CASSQGQPGVYEQYF
abundance: NA; d_gene: TRBD1; v_gene: TRBV5-4; j_gene: TRBJ2-2; CDR3nt: TGTGCCAGCAGCTTTCGACAGGGCGGTTATCCCGGGGAGCTGTTTTTT; CDR3aa: CASSFRQGGYPGELFF
abundance: NA; d_gene: TRBD2; v_gene: TRBV7-9; j_gene: TRBJ2-5; CDR3nt: TGTGCCAGCAGCTCTAGCGGGGGGCTCCAAGAGACCCAGTACTTC; CDR3aa: CASSSSGGLQETQYF
abundance: NA; d_gene: NA; v_gene: TRBV7-2; j_gene: TRBJ1-6; CDR3nt: TGTGCCAGCAGCCAGCGGGCGGGGGGAAACTCCTATAATTCACCCCTCCACTTT; CDR3aa: CASSQRAGGNSYNSPLHF
abundance: NA; d_gene: NA; v_gene: TRBV9; j_gene: TRBJ2-3; CDR3nt: TGTGCCAGCAGCGGGACTACCAAAGATACGCAGTATTTT; CDR3aa: CASSGTTKDTQYF
abundance: NA; d_gene: TRBD1; v_gene: TRBV24-1; j_gene: TRBJ2-7; CDR3nt: TGTGCCACCAGTGACCGAATCGGACAGGGTAGCTACGAGCAGTACTTC; CDR3aa: CATSDRIGQGSYEQYF
abundance: NA; d_gene: NA; v_gene: TRBV14; j_gene: TRBJ1-5; CDR3nt: TGTGCCAGCAGCGGGGACCGGAATCAGCCCCAGCATTTT; CDR3aa: CASSGDRNQPQHF
abundance: NA; d_gene: NA; v_gene: TRBV29-1; j_gene: TRBJ2-7; CDR3nt: TGCAGCGTTGAAGTTTCCCATTACGAGCAGTACTTC; CDR3aa: CSVEVSHYEQYF
abundance: few; d_gene: NA; v_gene: TRBV5-6; j_gene: TRBJ1-5; CDR3nt: TGTGCCAGCAGCCTCACACATCTTCCTAATCAGCCCCAGCATTTT; CDR3aa: CASSLTHLPNQPQHF
abundance: once; d_gene: NA; v_gene: TRBV2; j_gene: TRBJ2-7; CDR3nt: TGTGCCAGCTCCCTAGTGGGACGGATCTACGAGCAGTACTTC; CDR3aa: CASSLVGRIYEQYF
abundance: NA; d_gene: TRBD2; v_gene: TRBV18; j_gene: TRBJ2-1; CDR3nt: TGTGCCAGCTCACCACCGGGGGGGGATAATGAGCAGTTCTTC; CDR3aa: CASSPPGGDNEQFF
abundance: NA; d_gene: NA; v_gene: TRBV6-5; j_gene: TRBJ1-1; CDR3nt: TGTGCCAGCAGCGCCGGACGGCTAATGAACACTGAAGCTTTCTTT; CDR3aa: CASSAGRLMNTEAFF
abundance: NA; d_gene: NA; v_gene: TRBV24-1; j_gene: TRBJ1-2; CDR3nt: TGTGCCACCAGTGATTGGCGACAAGATGGCTACACCTTC; CDR3aa: CATSDWRQDGYTF
abundance: NA; d_gene: NA; v_gene: TRBV11-3; j_gene: TRBJ1-5; CDR3nt: TGTGCCAGCAGCCCGGAGGGACACCAGCCCCAGCATTTT; CDR3aa: CASSPEGHQPQHF
abundance: NA; d_gene: NA; v_gene: TRBV11-2; j_gene: TRBJ1-1; CDR3nt: TGTGCCAGCAGCTCCCCGGGGGCGGGGAACACTGAAGCTTTCTTT; CDR3aa: CASSSPGAGNTEAFF
abundance: once; d_gene: NA; v_gene: TRBV6-5; j_gene: TRBJ1-1; CDR3nt: TGTGCCAGCAGTCAAAGGGCCAAGAACACTGAAGCTTTCTTT; CDR3aa: CASSQRAKNTEAFF